The present TCR beta chain was sequenced within a study of cytomegalovirus exposure and HLA in healthy donors. For the study at large: Drawn from HLA-typed donors, 80 million to 100 million unique TCRs were held in an early data release.

Looked up from germline, CDR1 is SGHRS and CDR2 is YFSETQ. The CDR3 length is 14 residues. The V and J ends lost 5 bases and 1 base respectively, with 12 bases between them. As to this clone: Its antigen is unknown.

Study results and limitations: Fewer N-insertions than the approximately 700-donor mean were reportedly shown by an Asian-associated ancestry cluster in a later analysis. Differences between HLA loci emerged in a later analysis of TCR association rates, with DRB1 most and HLA-C fewest.

The PCR ran on 60 Vbeta and 13 Jbeta primers. TCRdb's copy holds only in-frame clones and misses some; the assay was immunoSEQ multiplex PCR. The sample yields under 200,000 clones, around 68% seen once. The sequencing sample was made of PBMCs. V is TRBV5-1 and J is TRBJ1-1; TRBD1 might be the D (5 bases). This TCR was recovered from a man aged 45-60 years in good health and CMV-seronegative. The CDR3 reads CASSSLGENTEAFF. For the CDR3, the DNA is TGCGCCAGCAGTTCCCTAGGGGAGAACACTGAAGCTTTCTTT.